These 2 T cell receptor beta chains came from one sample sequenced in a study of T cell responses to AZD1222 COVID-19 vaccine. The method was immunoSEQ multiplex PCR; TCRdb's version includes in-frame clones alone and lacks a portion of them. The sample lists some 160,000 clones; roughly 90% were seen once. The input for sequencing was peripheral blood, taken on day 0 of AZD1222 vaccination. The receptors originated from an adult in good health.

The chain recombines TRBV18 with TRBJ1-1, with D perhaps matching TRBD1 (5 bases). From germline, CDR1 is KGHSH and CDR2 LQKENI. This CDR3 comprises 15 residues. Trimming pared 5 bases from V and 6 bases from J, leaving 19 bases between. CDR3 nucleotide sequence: TGTGCCAGCTCATCCTCCGAGTGGGGGTCGGCTGAAGCTTTCTTT. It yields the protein CASSSSEWGSAEAFF. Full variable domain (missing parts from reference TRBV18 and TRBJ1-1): NAGVMQNPRHLVRRRGQEARLRCSPMKGHSHVYWYRQLPEEGLKFMVYLQKENIIDESGMPKERFSAEFPKEGPSILRIQQVVRGDSAAYFCASSSSEWGSAEAFFGQGTRLTVV.

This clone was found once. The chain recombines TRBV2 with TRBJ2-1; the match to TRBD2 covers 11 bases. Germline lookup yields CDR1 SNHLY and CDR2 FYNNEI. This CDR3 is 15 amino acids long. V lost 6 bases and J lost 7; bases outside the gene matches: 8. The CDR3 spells CASRDSGRAGNEQFF. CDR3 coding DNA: TGTGCCAGCAGAGATAGCGGGAGGGCGGGTAATGAGCAGTTCTTC. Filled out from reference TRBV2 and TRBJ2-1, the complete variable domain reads EPEVTQTPSHQVTQMGQEVILRCVPISNHLYFYWYRQILGQKVEFLVSFYNNEISEKSEIFDDQFSVERPDGSNFTLKIRSTKLEDSAMYFCASRDSGRAGNEQFFGPGTRLTVL.